This TCR beta chain was observed in a study of T cell changes during pregnancy in multiple sclerosis. Assay: immunoSEQ multiplex PCR; the TCRdb copy retains only in-frame clones and omits some. The table includes 60,000 or so clones, 85% to 95% detected once. This CDR3 has 14 residues. The germline V gene encodes CDR1 SGDLS and CDR2 YYNGEE. V lost 3 bases to trimming and J lost 4 bases; unmatched junction nucleotides: 5. V usage is TRBV9 and J usage is TRBJ2-7, with 9 bases matching TRBD2. This specimen consisted of CD4+ T cells from peripheral blood mononuclear cells, obtained before pregnancy. The sequence derives from a female donor with multiple sclerosis, enrolled in a pregnancy study. CDR3 sequence (DNA): TGTGCCAGCAGCGCCGGGACTAGCAGATACGAGCAGTACTTC. Amino acid sequence: CASSAGTSRYEQYF.